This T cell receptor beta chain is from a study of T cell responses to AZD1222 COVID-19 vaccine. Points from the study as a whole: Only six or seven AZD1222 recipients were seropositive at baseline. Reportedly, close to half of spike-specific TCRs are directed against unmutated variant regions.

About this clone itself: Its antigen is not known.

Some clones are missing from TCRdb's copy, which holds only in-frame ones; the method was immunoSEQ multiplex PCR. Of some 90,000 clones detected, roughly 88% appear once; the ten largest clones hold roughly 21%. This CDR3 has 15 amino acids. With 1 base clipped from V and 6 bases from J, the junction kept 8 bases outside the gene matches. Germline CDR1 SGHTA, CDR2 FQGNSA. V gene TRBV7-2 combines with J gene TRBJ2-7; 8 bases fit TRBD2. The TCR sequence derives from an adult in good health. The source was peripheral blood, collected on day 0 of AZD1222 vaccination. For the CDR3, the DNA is TGTGCCAGCAGCTTAGTGGCGGCGGGGGGAGGCGAGCAGTACTTC. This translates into CASSLVAAGGGEQYF.